The clone carrying this T cell receptor beta chain was seen only a few times. Its target is unknown. A single record per CDR3 protein comes from TCRdb applying MiXCR to the 5' RACE reads. The sample has 750,000 to 850,000 distinct CDR3 sequences; about 11% are singletons. The data originate from a study of CD8 T cells in ankylosing spondylitis. The study, taken as a whole, reports: A motif in TCR beta, a set of under ten highly homologous variants, appeared characteristic of ankylosing spondylitis blood. Researchers reportedly found disease-linked clones significantly enriched in matched ankylosing spondylitis synovial fluid.

What was sequenced was blood, either unsorted or a sorted T cell fraction (not recorded which). The sequence was obtained from a male donor with ankylosing spondylitis.

The CDR3 region has the DNA TGCGCCAGCAGCCATGAGGGCCCCCCCGGGCCCTTGAACACTGAAGCTTTCTTT. It yields the protein CASSHEGPPGPLNTEAFF. The chain carries TRBV4-3 and TRBJ1-1; D uncertain. V was clipped by 3 bases and J by 0 bases, with 20 bases between them. Germline assignment: CDR1 LGHNA and CDR2 YSLEER. This CDR3 contains 18 residues.